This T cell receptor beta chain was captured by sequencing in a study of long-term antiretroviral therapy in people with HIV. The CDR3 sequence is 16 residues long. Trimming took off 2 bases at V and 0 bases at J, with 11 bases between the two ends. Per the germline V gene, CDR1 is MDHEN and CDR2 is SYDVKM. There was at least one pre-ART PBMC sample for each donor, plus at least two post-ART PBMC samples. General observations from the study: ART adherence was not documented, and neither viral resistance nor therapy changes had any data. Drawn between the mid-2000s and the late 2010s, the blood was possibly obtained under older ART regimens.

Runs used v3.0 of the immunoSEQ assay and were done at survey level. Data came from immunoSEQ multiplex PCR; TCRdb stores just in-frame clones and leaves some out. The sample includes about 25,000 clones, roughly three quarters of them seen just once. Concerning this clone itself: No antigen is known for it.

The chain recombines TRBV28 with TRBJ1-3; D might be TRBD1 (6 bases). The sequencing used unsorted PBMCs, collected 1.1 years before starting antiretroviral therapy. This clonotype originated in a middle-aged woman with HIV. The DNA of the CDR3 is TGTGCCAGCAGTTTAACCGGACAGCGCTCTGGAAACACCATATATTTT. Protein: CASSLTGQRSGNTIYF. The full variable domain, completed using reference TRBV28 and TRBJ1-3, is DVKVTQSSRYLVKRTGEKVFLECVQDMDHENMFWYRQDPGLGLRLIYFSYDVKMKEKGDIPEGYSVSREKKERFSLILESASTNQTSMYLCASSLTGQRSGNTIYFGEGSWLTVV.